The entry below gives a single T cell receptor (beta chain) sequence along with its context. Only a few counts were recorded for this clone. No cognate antigen has been identified for it. No base quality values were provided; no much bigger clone lies one nucleotide off. This sample was taken from a study of shared clonotypes between healthy human individuals (dated by TCRdb to the early 2020s). Study-wide context: A couple of women and a few men aged 18 to 49 years were included in the cohort. For each donor, CD4 naive and CD4 memory were each run on three plates, CD8 naive on two plates, and CD8 memory on one plate. To estimate repertoire size and how much clonotypes are shared between individuals, the study performed deep sequencing of blood TCR repertoires from roughly five healthy adults. Different laboratories and diverse techniques were used to prepare libraries and sequence TCR repertoires, to increase sequencing depth and limit assay-specific biases. Leukapheresis yielded between about 0.9 and 9 billion PBMCs per donor.

CD8 naive samples were obtained by positive selection for CCR7 among CD45RO-negative cells, yielding a CD45RA+CCR7+ population from which TemRA cells were excluded. Healthy HIV-negative adults with no recently reported acute infections or vaccinations were included as donors. All donors were Caucasian adults living in Nashville, Tennessee, USA. Blood was collected by leukapheresis, and PBMCs were isolated by Ficoll-Histopaque density gradient centrifugation and then cryopreserved in liquid nitrogen vapor phase. Analytical flow cytometry was used to check the purity and quantity of each magnetically sorted T cell population. From each sorted fraction, genomic DNA was isolated and quantified by UV absorbance on a Nanodrop 2000c. From the cysteine up to the phenylalanine, the CDR3 has a length of 11 residues. Only CDR3 DNA remains: 33 bases, in frame from the first base. The CDR1 and CDR2 encoded by the germline V gene (reference sequence) are LNHDA and SQIVND. V sheds 7 bases and J sheds 6 bases, leaving 6 bases between their ends.

Using the deep immunoSEQ assay, TCR CDR3 regions were amplified from genomic DNA by multiplex PCR. Extracted genomic DNA from each cell subset was spread evenly across all wells of several immunoSEQ 96-well plates, with each plate serving as a replicate. Each replicate PCR for sorted subsets received roughly 0.2 ug genomic DNA, equal to 30,000 or so T cell genomes. The purified libraries were quantified using a Qubit 3.0 fluorometer, sized with a Bioanalyzer 2100, and then quantified again using the KAPA Library Quantification kit. Each immunoSEQ 96-well plate was sequenced on its own single-read 150-cycle Illumina NextSeq 550 flow cell. As for the authors' bioinformatics: Because the immunoSEQ output included only junctional sequences and no quality scores, the filtering could not be the same as the filtering used for full-length reads. Sequences were annotated with PyIR, a Python wrapper for IgBLAST v1.9, and V/J genes and CDR3 were assigned using IMGT germline references. Reads were removed for weak V/J assignments (E-value above 1e-6), missing CDR3, stop codons, out-of-frame junctions, or ambiguous translated residues. V3J clonotypes were defined as sequences sharing an identical inferred V gene, J gene, and CDR3 amino acid sequence. The percentage overlap between two repertoires was calculated by dividing the number of shared unique clonotypes by the size of the smaller repertoire. Richness of each repertoire was evaluated using RTK rarefaction, the Chao1 estimator, and Recon v2.1 estimates of unobserved clonotypes. Generation probabilities for all TCRbeta clonotypes obtained by the gDNA method from a handful of donors were computed using OLGA. As stored in TCRdb, this immuneACCESS dataset retains in-frame rearrangements with V and J assigned. A fraction of the clones does not appear; measured against another copy, unresolved V genes explain less than half of the discrepancy, and the remainder lacks a known reason. That table furnishes V, J and clone size, whereas the DNA furnished D and trimming. Recorded for this sample are approximately 2,000,000 clones; roughly 95% of them occurred a single time. About 1.7% of the sample goes to the ten largest clones.

Findings and caveats that apply to the study as a whole: Sampling was restricted to blood, and TCR repertoires in tissues likely differ from the TCR repertoires found in blood. Even with the large sequencing depth, rarefaction of the sorted-subset datasets indicated that sequencing was incomplete. Naive subsets generally had larger estimated clonotype richness than memory subsets did. When a few donors were compared, the shared fraction of clonotypes was about 5% for naive CD4, approximately 3.5% for naive CD8, roughly 2.3% for memory CD4, and 0.4% for memory CD8. Higher generation probabilities were observed for clonotypes shared by all four sorted-subset donors than for non-shared clonotypes. Because the study included only a small number of donors, the genetic and exposure-history diversity represented was limited. Pairwise subsampling led to the expectation that sequencing depth would affect the degree of clonotype sharing among donors.

The clonotype originates from a man aged 18 to 29 in good health. Some clones in this sample may be carry-over from other donors' samples. Material for sequencing was naive CD8+ T cells from PBMCs. The cell subset or site label for this specimen denotes: CD45RA+CCR7+. The rearrangement combines TRBV19 with TRBJ2-2; the D gene lacks a confident call. The DNA sequence is as follows: TGTGCCAGTACCACATCCGGGGAGCTGTTTTTT. Its translation is CASTTSGELFF.